The next 32 T cell receptor beta chains were all read from a single sample in a study of blood T cell repertoires in COVID-19 (TCRdb year 2020). The protocol used for the library was the immunoSEQ multiplex PCR assay. TCRdb holds this immuneACCESS table with in-frame rearrangements only. Some clones are missing; in checked studies, unresolved V genes explain under half, and the rest has no known cause. The sample contains 300,000 to 400,000 clones, about 91% of them found a single time. The ten most abundant clones make up under 2% of the sample. The sequenced material came from peripheral blood. The receptors stem from a woman under 40 with COVID-19, enrolled during active disease.

V usage is TRBV7-9 and J usage is TRBJ2-7, with 8 bases lining up with TRBD2. Per germline, CDR1 SEHNR and CDR2 FQNEAQ (reference sequence). The CDR3 is 17 amino acids. V lost 7 bases, J lost 6 bases, and 20 bases stayed unmatched. The CDR3 DNA reads TGTGCCAGCAAAAGATTACCGGGAGGCGGGGGGATGTGCGAGCAGTACGTC. Its translation is CASKRLPGGGGMCEQYV.

This chain joins TRBV5-4 and TRBJ2-1; the D gene is possibly TRBD2 (6 bases). This CDR3 has 15 amino acids. V shed 1 base and J shed 3 bases, with 11 bases lying between them. Germline lookup yields CDR1 SGHNT and CDR2 YYREEE (reference sequence). CDR3: CASSLKRANYNEQFF. The CDR3 DNA reads as TGTGCCAGCAGCTTGAAGCGGGCCAACTACAATGAGCAGTTCTTC.

CDR3 residues: CASSQGSGVNQPQHF. The CDR3 DNA is TGTGCCAGCAGCCAAGGTTCCGGGGTCAATCAGCCCCAGCATTTT. The chain carries TRBV3-1 (or the pseudogene TRBV3-2) and TRBJ1-5; no firm D call. The CDR3 contains 15 residues. Looked up from germline, CDR1 is LGHDT and CDR2 is YNNKEL (reference sequence). Trimming cost V 1 base and J 3 bases, with 10 bases left between them.

The chain recombines TRBV2 with TRBJ1-2; 8 bases map to TRBD1. J was trimmed by 3 bases and V by 5 bases; bases with no gene match: 2. The CDR3 runs 13 residues. The germline V gene has CDR1 SNHLY and CDR2 FYNNEI. In nucleotides, the CDR3 is TGTGCCAGCAGTCCACAGGGGGACTATGGCTACACCTTC. Translation gives CASSPQGDYGYTF.

The chain carries TRBV6-2 or TRBV6-3 and TRBJ1-2; D might be TRBD1 (5 bases). The CDR3 extends over 16 amino acids. V was pared by 4 bases and J by 4 bases, with 19 bases between. The V gene's germline CDR1 is MNHEY and CDR2 SVGEGT. CDR3 sequence: CASSSLRGQLGYGYTF. For the CDR3, the DNA is TGTGCCAGCAGTTCACTCCGAGGACAACTTGGCTATGGCTACACCTTC.

This clone was counted between two and nine times. Different DNA sequences within this sample yield the same CDR3. The chain carries TRBV27 and TRBJ1-5; D is possibly TRBD1 (5 bases). CDR1 MNHEY and CDR2 SMNVEV come from the germline V gene (reference sequence). V was clipped by 3 bases and J by 4 bases, with 7 bases between them. The CDR3 extends over 13 amino acids. The CDR3 region is CASSFGGNQPQHF. The CDR3 DNA sequence: TGTGCCAGCAGTTTTGGGGGGAATCAGCCCCAGCATTTT.

This chain uses TRBV18 with TRBJ2-2; 8 bases fit TRBD1. This CDR3 has 15 residues. Looked up from germline, CDR1 is KGHSH and CDR2 is LQKENI. The V gene end was trimmed by 2 bases and the J gene end by 5 bases; junction bases not matched to a gene: 4. In nucleotides, the CDR3 is TGTGCCAGCTCACCAGGACAGGGCCGTACCGGGGAGCTGTTTTTT. Its protein is CASSPGQGRTGELFF. Full variable domain (rest looked up from reference TRBV18 and TRBJ2-2): NAGVMQNPRHLVRRRGQEARLRCSPMKGHSHVYWYRQLPEEGLKFMVYLQKENIIDESGMPKERFSAEFPKEGPSILRIQQVVRGDSAAYFCASSPGQGRTGELFFGEGSRLTVL.

The J gene is TRBJ1-1, the V gene TRBV19, with 9 bases aligning to TRBD1. This CDR3 has 15 residues. CDR1 and CDR2 (germline): LNHDA, SQIVND (reference sequence). The V and J ends lost 5 bases and 0 bases, in that order; junction bases with no gene match: 4. The CDR3 DNA follows: TGTGCCAGTAGTTTGGGACAGGGTTTGAACACTGAAGCTTTCTTT. Translating gives CASSLGQGLNTEAFF.

The chain couples TRBV6-6 to TRBJ1-5, with D perhaps TRBD1 (6 bases). V gave up 3 bases and J gave up 4 bases, with 10 bases separating them. CDR1 is MNHNY, CDR2 SVGAGI, per germline (reference sequence). There are 14 residues in the CDR3. CDR3 sequence reads: CASSYGQGNQPQHF. The CDR3 nucleotides read TGTGCCAGCAGTTATGGCCAGGGGAATCAGCCCCAGCATTTT.

The chain has TRBV5-8 and TRBJ1-4; possible D gene TRBD1, 6 bases. CDR1 SGHTS and CDR2 YDEGEE come from the germline V gene. Trimming left V 1 base short and J 4 bases short, with 11 bases between. CDR3 length equals 15 residues. In DNA form, the CDR3 reads TGTGCCAGCAGCTTGTGGCAGGGGAGTAATGAAAAACTGTTTTTT. This translates into CASSLWQGSNEKLFF.

This clone was recorded a few times. This sequence joins TRBV6-2 or TRBV6-3 and TRBJ2-7; D perhaps matches TRBD2 (6 bases). Germline V lookup: CDR1 MNHEY, CDR2 SVGEGT. This CDR3 is 17 amino acids long. Between the trimmed V and J ends, which lost 2 bases and 4 bases, there was a span of 21 bases. CDR3: CASSYPFGEAGMYEQYF. DNA of the CDR3: TGTGCCAGCAGTTACCCTTTCGGGGAAGCGGGCATGTACGAGCAGTACTTC.

V and J are TRBV2 and TRBJ2-3, with 7 bases matching TRBD2. Looked up from germline, CDR1 is SNHLY and CDR2 is FYNNEI. The CDR3 extends over 14 amino acids. V dropped 8 bases and J dropped 2; count of bases not matched to a gene: 7. The CDR3 DNA follows: TGTGCCAGCTGGGTGGGGGGGGTCACAGATACGCAGTATTTT. It translates to CASWVGGVTDTQYF.

Written as DNA, the CDR3 is TGTGCCAGCAGCGACAGGGGGTCCGGGGAGCTGTTTTTT. As protein: CASSDRGSGELFF. The J gene is TRBJ2-2, the V gene TRBV12-3 or TRBV12-4; 9 bases fit TRBD1. This CDR3 is built from 13 residues. The junction had 2 bases not matched to a gene; V was cut back by 6 bases and J by 6 bases.

The chain joins TRBV4-2 to TRBJ1-5; D is unclear. The germline V gene has CDR1 LGHNA and CDR2 YNFKEQ. Trimming left V 0 bases short and J 6 bases short, with 15 bases between. The CDR3 consists of 16 residues. CDR3 in amino acids: CASSQESGGSGQPQHF. CDR3 bases: TGTGCCAGCAGCCAAGAAAGTGGCGGCTCGGGTCAGCCCCAGCATTTT.

This clone was counted a few times. This rearrangement joins TRBV4-2 to TRBJ2-1, with D perhaps TRBD1 (5 bases). CDR1 LGHNA and CDR2 YNFKEQ come from the germline V gene. Trimming shortened V by 3 bases and J by 5 bases, and 20 bases separated the two germline ends. The CDR3 totals 17 residues. This chain's CDR3 is CASSQGQVGISHNEQFF. In nucleotides, the CDR3 is TGTGCCAGCAGCCAGGGGCAGGTGGGGATATCCCACAATGAGCAGTTCTTC.

This sequence joins TRBV5-8 and TRBJ1-5; 11 bases line up with TRBD1. This CDR3 comprises 15 residues. The ends lost 3 bases at V and 3 bases at J; junction bases unmatched: 2. Per germline, CDR1 SGHTS and CDR2 YDEGEE. CDR3 loop: CASSWGQGVNQPQHF. As DNA, the CDR3 is TGTGCCAGCAGCTGGGGACAGGGGGTCAATCAGCCCCAGCATTTT.

The CDR3 bases are TGTGCCAGCAGCCTGTTCGCGGGGGAAGATACGCAGTATTTT. Amino acid sequence: CASSLFAGEDTQYF. V gene TRBV5-4 combines with J gene TRBJ2-3, with 7 bases that match TRBD2. The germline CDR1 and CDR2 sequences are SGHNT and YYREEE (reference sequence). V lost 4 bases, J lost 5 bases, and 7 bases stayed unmatched. There are 14 residues in the CDR3.

The chain uses TRBV4-1 and TRBJ1-4, with 8 bases identical to TRBD1. CDR1 is MGHRA and CDR2 is YSYEKL in the germline V gene. Losses at the gene ends were 4 bases for V and 5 bases for J; bases not matched to a gene: 6. The CDR3 loop spans 15 amino acids. CDR3 sequence (DNA): TGCGCCAGCAGCCTTAACCGGGACAGGAATGAAAAACTGTTTTTT. Amino acid sequence: CASSLNRDRNEKLFF.

The chain carries TRBV28 and TRBJ2-2; D is perhaps TRBD1 (5 bases). CDR3 size: 15 residues. V was pared by 2 bases and J by 3 bases, with 10 bases between. Germline V gene lookup returns CDR1 MDHEN and CDR2 SYDVKM. As DNA, the CDR3 is TGTGCCAGCAGTTTACCGGACACCTACACCGGGGAGCTGTTTTTT. Protein sequence: CASSLPDTYTGELFF.

The V call is TRBV5-4, the J call TRBJ1-3; the match to TRBD1 covers 7 bases. With V trimmed by 2 bases and J by 6 bases, 5 bases remained unmatched. Germline lookup yields CDR1 SGHNT and CDR2 YYREEE (reference sequence). This CDR3 comprises 14 residues. In nucleotides, the CDR3 is TGTGCCAGCAGCTTTCAGGGGGGCGAAAACACCATATATTTT. Translation: CASSFQGGENTIYF. Complete variable domain (other parts from reference TRBV5-4 and TRBJ1-3): ETGVTQSPTHLIKTRGQQVTLRCSSQSGHNTVSWYQQALGQGPQFIFQYYREEENGRGNFPPRFSGLQFPNYSSELNVNALELDDSALYLCASSFQGGENTIYFGEGSWLTVV.

This sequence joins TRBV19 and TRBJ1-5; D is perhaps TRBD1 (5 bases). The germline V gene encodes CDR1 LNHDA and CDR2 SQIVND (reference sequence). The V end lost 1 base, the J end lost 0 bases, and 13 bases lay between the germline ends. This CDR3 region has 17 residues. Written as DNA, the CDR3 is TGTGCCAGTAGTATAGCAGGGATTCTATATAGCAATCAGCCCCAGCATTTT. It translates to CASSIAGILYSNQPQHF. Together with reference TRBV19 and TRBJ1-5, the CDR3 gives the full variable domain: DGGITQSPKYLFRKEGQNVTLSCEQNLNHDAMYWYRQDPGQGLRLIYYSQIVNDFQKGDIAEGYSVSREKKESFPLTVTSAQKNPTAFYLCASSIAGILYSNQPQHFGDGTRLSIL.

J is TRBJ1-5 and V is TRBV7-9; 7 nucleotides line up with TRBD1. Germline assignment: CDR1 SEHNR and CDR2 FQNEAQ (reference sequence). The V gene end was trimmed by 2 bases and the J gene end by 2 bases; junction bases not matched to a gene: 6. The length of the CDR3 is 16 residues. CDR3 bases: TGTGCCAGCAGCTTACAAGACAGGGATGGCAATCAGCCCCAGCATTTT. Amino acid sequence: CASSLQDRDGNQPQHF. The full variable domain, completed using reference TRBV7-9 and TRBJ1-5, is DTGVSQNPRHKITKRGQNVTFRCDPISEHNRLYWYRQTLGQGPEFLTYFQNEAQLEKSRLLSDRFSAERPKGSFSTLEIQRTEQGDSAMYLCASSLQDRDGNQPQHFGDGTRLSIL.

The chain carries TRBV7-9 and TRBJ1-1; D gene unclear. Germline V gene data show CDR1 as SEHNR and CDR2 as FQNEAQ (reference sequence). V gave up 5 bases and J gave up 0 bases, with 16 bases separating them. This CDR3 comprises 16 residues. The CDR3 sequence: CASSQTRELMNTEAFF. The CDR3 bases are TGTGCCAGCAGCCAAACGCGGGAACTCATGAACACTGAAGCTTTCTTT.

This rearrangement joins TRBV7-2 to TRBJ1-3; D is perhaps TRBD1 (5 bases). The germline gives CDR1 SGHTA, CDR2 FQGNSA. The V end lost 4 bases, the J end lost 0 bases, and 10 bases lay between the germline ends. This CDR3 spans 15 amino acids. DNA for the CDR3: TGTGCCAGCAGCTGGATGGGGGGCTCTGGAAACACCATATATTTT. Translating gives CASSWMGGSGNTIYF.

The V gene is TRBV27, the J gene TRBJ2-1; 7 bases match TRBD2. The CDR3 has 14 amino acids. Germline assignment: CDR1 MNHEY and CDR2 SMNVEV (reference sequence). J was trimmed by 3 bases and V by 5 bases; bases with no gene match: 4. In DNA form, the CDR3 reads TGTGCCAGCAGTGTGGGGGGGAACTACAATGAGCAGTTCTTC. Translating it yields CASSVGGNYNEQFF.

The chain recombines TRBV18 with TRBJ2-6; tentative D call: TRBD1 (6 bases). Trimming took 1 base from V and 0 from J, leaving 16 bases between them. Looked up from germline, CDR1 is KGHSH and CDR2 is LQKENI. The CDR3 runs to 19 residues. This CDR3 reads CASSPRLGGPSSGANVLTF. Here the CDR3 DNA reads TGTGCCAGCTCACCACGTCTAGGGGGTCCCAGCTCTGGGGCCAACGTCCTGACTTTC. Full variable domain (outside the CDR3, taken from reference TRBV18 and TRBJ2-6): NAGVMQNPRHLVRRRGQEARLRCSPMKGHSHVYWYRQLPEEGLKFMVYLQKENIIDESGMPKERFSAEFPKEGPSILRIQQVVRGDSAAYFCASSPRLGGPSSGANVLTFGAGSRLTVL.

The rearrangement uses TRBV7-2 and TRBJ2-3; 7 positions match TRBD1. The length of the CDR3 is 15 residues. The V and J ends lost 4 bases and 5 bases, in that order; junction bases with no gene match: 9. Looked up from germline, CDR1 is SGHTA and CDR2 is FQGNSA. CDR3 in amino acids: CASSSERQGRDTQYF. Here the CDR3 DNA reads TGTGCCAGCAGCTCCGAAAGACAGGGTAGAGATACGCAGTATTTT. The complete variable domain, with remaining parts taken from reference TRBV7-2 and TRBJ2-3, reads GAGVSQSPSNKVTEKGKDVELRCDPISGHTALYWYRQSLGQGLEFLIYFQGNSAPDKSGLPSDRFSAERTGGSVSTLTIQRTQQEDSAVYLCASSSERQGRDTQYFGPGTRLTVL.

The gene calls are TRBV6-2 or TRBV6-3 and TRBJ2-1; D remains unclear. Between the trimmed V and J ends, which lost 6 bases and 8 bases, there was a span of 17 bases. In germline, CDR1 is MNHEY, CDR2 SVGEGT. This CDR3 has 14 residues. The CDR3 DNA is TGTGCCAGCAGCGGGCTATCTGTACCGGATGAGCAGTTCTTC. Translation: CASSGLSVPDEQFF.

The V gene is TRBV7-9, the J gene TRBJ1-5; D may be TRBD1 (5 bases). Germline V gives CDR1 SEHNR, CDR2 FQNEAQ (reference sequence). The CDR3 covers 14 residues. The V end was cut by 5 bases, the J end by 5 bases, with 13 bases between. The CDR3 loop is CASSLGGGDQPQHF. The DNA for the CDR3 is TGTGCCAGCAGCCTAGGTGGGGGGGATCAGCCCCAGCATTTT.

The chain links TRBV5-6 to TRBJ1-1; D call uncertain. Germline V gives CDR1 SGHDT, CDR2 YYEEEE. This CDR3 has 12 amino acids. The V end lost 2 bases, the J end lost 6 bases, and 8 bases lay between the germline ends. In DNA, the CDR3 is TGTGCCAGCAGCTTTAGGCGGGCTGAAGCTTTCTTT. It translates to CASSFRRAEAFF. The full variable domain, its missing parts supplied by reference TRBV5-6 and TRBJ1-1, is DAGVTQSPTHLIKTRGQQVTLRCSPKSGHDTVSWYQQALGQGPQFIFQYYEEEERQRGNFPDRFSGHQFPNYSSELNVNALLLGDSALYLCASSFRRAEAFFGQGTRLTVV.

The chain uses TRBV6-2 or TRBV6-3 and TRBJ1-5, with D tentatively TRBD1 (5 bases). The V gene's germline CDR1 is MNHEY and CDR2 SVGEGT. This CDR3 is built from 15 residues. With 2 bases removed from V and 6 bases from J, the gap between germline ends came to 14 bases. Here the CDR3 reads CASSYNWGLIQPQHF. The CDR3 nucleotides are TGTGCCAGCAGTTACAATTGGGGACTTATTCAGCCCCAGCATTTT.

For this clone: Other DNA sequences in this specimen translate into the identical CDR3. This chain links TRBV9 with TRBJ2-2, with 10 bases identical to TRBD2. The CDR3 covers 17 residues. Trimming cost V 0 bases and J 6 bases; bases outside gene matches: 8. CDR1 SGDLS and CDR2 YYNGEE come from the germline V gene. The DNA of the CDR3 is TGTGCCAGCAGCGTAGCTACCAGCGGGGGGGCCCCCGGGGAGCTGTTTTTT. The encoded protein is CASSVATSGGAPGELFF.